This T cell receptor beta chain was sequenced in a study of blood T cells in healthy people across ages. At the level of the study: There was about one barcoded beta molecule captured by template switching per two T cells. General study results and limits: Since the PBMCs were unsorted, naive and antigen-experienced cells could not be conclusively compared.

Then a second PCR, running roughly 7 to 11 cycles, was carried out with a sample-barcoded 5' primer and a J-beta primer mix. Every sample gave at least 2.5 million paired-end reads containing CDR3. MiXCR, applied by TCRdb to the 5' RACE reads, yields one record per CDR3 protein. Of about 1.5 million distinct CDR3 sequences in the sample, roughly 43% were seen once. From germline, CDR1 is SQVTM and CDR2 ANQGSEA. CDR3 size: 14 residues. V lost 7 bases and J lost 13, with 28 bases in between. Concerning this clonotype: Antigen unknown.

The chain links TRBV29-1 to TRBJ2-5, with D possibly matching TRBD2 (6 bases). The receptor was isolated from a woman under 30 in good health. The sample comprised blood. CDR3 coding DNA: TGCAGCGCCGGGGAGGACTTAAACCGGGACTCAAGGTACTTC. It specifies CSAGEDLNRDSRYF.